This entry is about one T cell receptor beta chain. Under the authors' procedure: Reference gene primers were amplified, and this amplification served to estimate nucleated cell counts. The table came from immunoSEQ multiplex PCR; TCRdb's copy has only in-frame clones and leaves some out. The D gene and trimming were derived from the DNA, and the V and J assignments and clone size from that table. The data hold 250,000 to 300,000 clones, with about 88% observed a single time. This sample is drawn from a study of blood T cell repertoires in COVID-19. Study summary: Material from acute and convalescent COVID-19 was sourced from the United States, Italy and Spain. T cells, B-cell-depleted T cells, or PBMCs supplied cDNA or gDNA.

The sequence derives from a man in his late teens or twenties with active or convalescent COVID-19. The sequencing input was peripheral blood.

This CDR3 reads CASSSTGWNTEAFF. CDR3 DNA sequence: TGTGCCAGCAGTTCGACAGGGTGGAACACTGAAGCTTTCTTT. This chain links TRBV27 with TRBJ1-1; 7 bases are shared with TRBD1. The junction had 3 bases not matched to a gene; V was cut back by 4 bases and J by 1 base. Germline loops: CDR1 MNHEY, CDR2 SMNVEV (reference sequence). This CDR3 contains 14 residues.